One and the same sample provided the 18 T cell receptor beta chains below, sequenced in a study of Graves' ophthalmopathy and Graves' hyperthyroidism. RNA transcripts were the template, and TCR beta CDR3 regions were amplified from them. An initial RT-PCR round employing HTBI primers preceded a second-round multiplex PCR. From the multiplex PCR reads, TCRdb called clonotypes with MiXCR, one entry per CDR3 protein. In the table there are hundreds of thousands of distinct CDR3 sequences, 15% of which are singletons. Sequencing was performed on peripheral blood. The receptors were sampled from a woman aged 18 to 35 with stable Graves' hyperthyroidism.

This clonotype was detected many times. The chain employs TRBV11-2 and TRBJ2-7; 8 bases are shared with TRBD1. V lost 1 base and J lost 0; bases outside the gene matches: 8. From germline, CDR1 is SGHAT and CDR2 FQNNGV. The CDR3 loop spans 17 amino acids. Written as DNA, the CDR3 is TGTGCCAGCAGCTTAGGTCGGACAGGGATCAGCTCCTACGAGCAGTACTTC. Amino acids: CASSLGRTGISSYEQYF. The complete variable domain, with remaining parts taken from reference TRBV11-2 and TRBJ2-7, reads EAGVAQSPRYKIIEKRQSVAFWCNPISGHATLYWYQQILGQGPKLLIQFQNNGVVDDSQLPKDRFSAERLKGVDSTLKIQPAKLEDSAVYLCASSLGRTGISSYEQYFGPGTRLTVT.

This clonotype has ten or more counts. The rearrangement links TRBV4-1 to TRBJ1-2; TRBD1 might be the D (5 bases). Germline assignment: CDR1 MGHRA and CDR2 YSYEKL. V lost 1 base, J lost 6 bases, and 12 bases lay in between. This CDR3 is 14 amino acids long. The CDR3 region is CASSQVGASNGYTF. DNA of the CDR3: TGCGCCAGCAGCCAAGTAGGGGCTTCGAATGGCTACACCTTC.

This clonotype was picked up many times. The rearrangement uses TRBV13 and TRBJ2-5, with 12 bases that match TRBD2. CDR1 and CDR2 (germline): PRHDT, FYEKMQ (reference sequence). The CDR3 extends over 16 amino acids. The ends lost 5 bases at V and 1 base at J; junction bases unmatched: 5. The CDR3 coding sequence is TGTGCCAGCAGCCGACGGACTAGCGGGGCCCAAGAGACCCAGTACTTC. Its translation is CASSRRTSGAQETQYF.

This clonotype came up many times. The chain is built from TRBV7-2 and TRBJ2-2; 9 positions match TRBD1. V shed 4 bases, J shed 5 bases, and the junction held 5 bases outside the gene matches. The CDR3 has 15 amino acids. Per germline, CDR1 SGHTA and CDR2 FQGNSA. The CDR3 DNA sequence: TGTGCCAGCAGCTCCGGGACAGGGAATACCGGGGAGCTGTTTTTT. Protein: CASSSGTGNTGELFF. The full variable domain, its missing parts supplied by reference TRBV7-2 and TRBJ2-2, is GAGVSQSPSNKVTEKGKDVELRCDPISGHTALYWYRQSLGQGLEFLIYFQGNSAPDKSGLPSDRFSAERTGGSVSTLTIQRTQQEDSAVYLCASSSGTGNTGELFFGEGSRLTVL.

In its sample, this clonotype was seen a few times. This chain joins TRBV2 and TRBJ2-5, with TRBD1 matching over 8 bases. V trimming: 6 bases; J trimming: 5 bases; junction bases outside the gene matches: 5. From germline, CDR1 is SNHLY and CDR2 FYNNEI. The CDR3 loop spans 13 amino acids. This CDR3 reads CASSSDRAETQYF. For the CDR3, the DNA is TGTGCCAGCAGCTCGGACAGGGCGGAGACCCAGTACTTC.

This clonotype was observed many times. The rearrangement links TRBV14 to TRBJ1-2; D uncertain. The germline V gene has CDR1 SGHDN and CDR2 FVKESK. CDR3 size: 15 residues. Between the trimmed V and J ends, which lost 0 bases and 2 bases, there was a span of 10 bases. CDR3 amino acids: CASSQERRSNYGYTF. The CDR3 coding sequence is TGTGCCAGCAGCCAAGAGAGACGGTCGAACTATGGCTACACCTTC. Looking up the rest from reference TRBV14 and TRBJ1-2 gives the full variable domain: EAGVTQFPSHSVIEKGQTVTLRCDPISGHDNLYWYRRVMGKEIKFLLHFVKESKQDESGMPNNRFLAERTGGTYSTLKVQPAELEDSGVYFCASSQERRSNYGYTFGSGTRLTVV.

This clonotype was detected many times. This chain uses TRBV29-1 with TRBJ1-1, with TRBD1 as a possible D gene (5 bases). Trimming pared 6 bases from V and 1 base from J, leaving 15 bases between. The germline CDR1 and CDR2 sequences are SQVTM and ANQGSEA. This CDR3 has 14 amino acids. The CDR3 region is CSVSHSTGNTEAFF. DNA of the CDR3: TGCAGCGTCAGCCACTCCACAGGGAACACTGAAGCTTTCTTT.

This clonotype was counted ten times or more. J is TRBJ2-5 and V is TRBV6-1; 7 bases align to TRBD1. The V gene's germline CDR1 is MNHNS and CDR2 SASEGT. The CDR3 has 15 residues. With V trimmed by 6 bases and J by 1 base, 8 bases remained unmatched. CDR3 nucleotides: TGTGCCAGCAGCCGGGCGACAGGGCCCCAAGAGACCCAGTACTTC. Its translation: CASSRATGPQETQYF.

The chain recombines TRBV6-2 or TRBV6-3 with TRBJ1-3; D gene uncertain. Germline CDR1 MNHEY, CDR2 SVGEGT. V was shortened by 4 bases and J by 2 bases, with 15 bases between the two germline ends. The CDR3 sequence is 16 residues long. CDR3 in amino acids: CASSSRVGRTGNTIYF. Written as DNA, the CDR3 is TGTGCCAGCAGTTCCCGGGTCGGACGAACTGGAAACACCATATATTTT.

The V call is TRBV27, the J call TRBJ2-2, with D unclear. Trimming pared 4 bases from V and 9 bases from J, leaving 12 bases between. This CDR3 has 13 residues. CDR1 and CDR2 (germline): MNHEY, SMNVEV (reference sequence). The CDR3 sequence is CASSSPALRELFF. In DNA, the CDR3 is TGTGCCAGCAGTTCCCCCGCCCTCCGGGAGCTGTTTTTT.

The chain combines TRBV7-2 with TRBJ2-5; D could derive from TRBD1 or TRBD2 (6 bases each). The V end was cut by 7 bases, the J end by 5 bases, with 17 bases between. CDR1 is SGHTA, CDR2 FQGNSA, per germline. This CDR3 is 14 amino acids long. The CDR3 loop is CASNQGLRGETQYF. The CDR3 nucleotides read TGTGCCAGCAACCAGGGGCTACGGGGGGAGACCCAGTACTTC.

Ten or more counts support this clonotype. This chain uses TRBV4-1 with TRBJ1-5, with D unresolved. The CDR3 has 13 residues. Looked up from germline, CDR1 is MGHRA and CDR2 is YSYEKL. V was cut by 5 bases and J by 4 bases, with 9 bases left in between. CDR3 DNA: TGCGCCAGCAGCAAATTACCGAATCAGCCCCAGCATTTT. Protein sequence: CASSKLPNQPQHF.

V is TRBV6-2 or TRBV6-3 and J is TRBJ1-5, with 12 bases aligning to TRBD1. The CDR3 is 21 residues long. The V gene end was trimmed by 0 bases and the J gene end by 2 bases; junction bases not matched to a gene: 14. Per the germline V gene, CDR1 is MNHEY and CDR2 is SVGEGT. CDR3 in DNA: TGTGCCAGCAGTTACTCAATTCGAGCGGGACAGGGGGCAATCGGCAATCAGCCCCAGCATTTT. Translation gives CASSYSIRAGQGAIGNQPQHF.

This clonotype was found many times. The chain uses TRBV5-5 and TRBJ1-5; D unclear. This CDR3 contains 15 residues. The V gene lost 0 bases and the J gene lost 5 bases, with 12 bases spanning the gap. Germline loops: CDR1 SGHKS, CDR2 YYEKEE (reference sequence). CDR3 sequence (DNA): TGTGCCAGCAGCTTGGATGGTTTGAGGGATCAGCCCCAGCATTTT. Translated, it gives CASSLDGLRDQPQHF.

This clonotype was observed a few times. The chain couples TRBV11-2 to TRBJ2-7; D tentatively reads TRBD1 or TRBD2 (5 bases each). This CDR3 has 14 residues. The germline V and J ends were trimmed by 4 bases and 2 bases, with 12 bases remaining between them. Germline loops: CDR1 SGHAT, CDR2 FQNNGV. Here the CDR3 reads CASSSGTNPYEQYF. CDR3 nucleotide sequence: TGTGCCAGCAGCTCCGGGACGAACCCCTACGAGCAGTACTTC.

This clonotype was observed many times. The chain uses TRBV6-2 or TRBV6-3 and TRBJ1-3; D unresolved. Deletions cut 6 bases from V and 0 bases from J, with 12 bases between. CDR1 and CDR2 (germline): MNHEY, SVGEGT. The CDR3 loop spans 15 amino acids. CDR3 sequence (DNA): TGTGCCAGCAGCTCACGACGGTTCTCTGGAAACACCATATATTTT. It translates to CASSSRRFSGNTIYF.

This clonotype was counted ten times or more. J is TRBJ2-7 and V is TRBV6-5; 8 bases agree with TRBD2. The length of the CDR3 is 13 residues. The trim removed 2 bases at V and 5 bases at J, leaving 2 bases unmatched. From germline, CDR1 is MNHEY and CDR2 SVGAGI. The CDR3 region has the DNA TGTGCCAGCAGTTACGCGACTAGCGACGAGCAGTACTTC. Amino acids: CASSYATSDEQYF.

This clonotype has only one observation. V is TRBV6-2 or TRBV6-3 and J is TRBJ1-2; 9 bases match TRBD1. The germline CDR1 and CDR2 sequences are MNHEY and SVGEGT. This CDR3 has 15 residues. V lost 6 bases and J lost 4; bases outside the gene matches: 9. CDR3 bases: TGTGCCAGCAGAATCACAGGGGGCGCGGTCTATGGCTACACCTTC. This gives the protein CASRITGGAVYGYTF.